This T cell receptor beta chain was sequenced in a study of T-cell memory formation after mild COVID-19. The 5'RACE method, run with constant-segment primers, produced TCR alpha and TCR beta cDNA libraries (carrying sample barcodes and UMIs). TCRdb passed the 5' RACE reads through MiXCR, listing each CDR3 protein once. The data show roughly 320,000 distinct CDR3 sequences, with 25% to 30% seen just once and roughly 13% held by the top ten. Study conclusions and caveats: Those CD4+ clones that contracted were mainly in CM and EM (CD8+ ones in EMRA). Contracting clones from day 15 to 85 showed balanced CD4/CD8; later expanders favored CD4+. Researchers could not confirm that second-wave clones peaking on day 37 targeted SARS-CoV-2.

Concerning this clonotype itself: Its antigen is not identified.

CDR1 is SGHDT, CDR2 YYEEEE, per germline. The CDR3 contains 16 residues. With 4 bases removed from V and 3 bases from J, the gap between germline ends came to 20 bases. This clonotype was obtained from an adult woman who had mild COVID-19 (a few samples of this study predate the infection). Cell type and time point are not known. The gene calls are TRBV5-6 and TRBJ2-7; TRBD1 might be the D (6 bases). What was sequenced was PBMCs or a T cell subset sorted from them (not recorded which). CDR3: CASSPPPDRVVYEQYF. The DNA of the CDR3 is TGTGCCAGCAGCCCACCACCGGACAGAGTTGTCTACGAGCAGTACTTC.